One and the same sample provided the 16 T cell receptor beta chains below, sequenced in a study of blood T cell repertoires in COVID-19. Measured with immunoSEQ multiplex PCR; TCRdb has only the in-frame clones, and not every one. The sample records under 100,000 clones, roughly 80% being singletons. The sample taken for sequencing was peripheral blood. The source of these receptors is a man at least 80 years old with active or convalescent COVID-19.

This chain joins TRBV20-1 and TRBJ2-7, with D tentatively TRBD1 (6 bases). V lost 3 bases and J 7 bases, leaving 10 bases between the germline ends. Germline CDR1 is DFQATT and CDR2 is SNEGSKA (reference sequence). This CDR3 is 11 amino acids long. The CDR3 here is CSARDGTEQYF. DNA for the CDR3: TGCAGTGCTAGGGACGGGACAGAGCAGTACTTC.

The rearrangement uses TRBV5-5 and TRBJ2-5; 8 nucleotides match TRBD2. This CDR3 region has 15 residues. CDR1 is SGHKS and CDR2 is YYEKEE in the germline V gene (reference sequence). V was clipped by 4 bases and J by 4 bases; unmatched bases: 9. The CDR3 DNA reads as TGTGCCAGCAGCCCCCGGGGGGGGGCAGGAGAGACCCAGTACTTC. This gives the protein CASSPRGGAGETQYF.

The genes are TRBV9 and TRBJ2-7; 16 bases are a match to TRBD2. V lost 4 bases to trimming and J lost 7 bases; unmatched junction nucleotides: 8. Germline assignment: CDR1 SGDLS and CDR2 YYNGEE. There are 16 residues in the CDR3. CDR3 coding DNA: TGTGCCAGCAGCCGGGGACTAGCGGGGGGGCCTGAAGAGCAGTACTTC. Amino acid sequence: CASSRGLAGGPEEQYF.

V gene TRBV11-3 combines with J gene TRBJ2-2; weak D call: TRBD1 (5 bases). Trimming shortened V by 2 bases and J by 0 bases, and 7 bases separated the two germline ends. The germline V gene encodes CDR1 SGHNT and CDR2 YENEEA. The CDR3 has 15 amino acids. Here the CDR3 reads CASSLRGANTGELFF. The CDR3 bases are TGTGCCAGCAGCTTAAGGGGCGCGAACACCGGGGAGCTGTTTTTT. Full variable domain (outside the CDR3, taken from reference TRBV11-3 and TRBJ2-2): EAGVVQSPRYKIIEKKQPVAFWCNPISGHNTLYWYLQNLGQGPELLIRYENEEAVDDSQLPKDRFSAERLKGVDSTLKIQPAELGDSAVYLCASSLRGANTGELFFGEGSRLTVL.

This clone appeared a single time. The chain couples TRBV7-2 to TRBJ1-3; 8 positions match TRBD1. The ends lost 1 base at V and 2 bases at J; junction bases unmatched: 10. Germline CDR1 reads SGHTA; CDR2 reads FQGNSA. The CDR3 runs to 18 residues. Here the CDR3 DNA reads TGTGCCAGCAGCTTAGGATCGGGTCGGACAGGGCCTGGAAACACCATATATTTT. Amino acids: CASSLGSGRTGPGNTIYF.

This clone was detected only a few times. The genes are TRBV5-5 and TRBJ2-2; TRBD2 matches at 7 bases. CDR1 SGHKS and CDR2 YYEKEE come from the germline V gene (reference sequence). The length of the CDR3 is 14 residues. Unmatched junction bases numbered 7, after V lost 4 bases and J lost 7 bases. The DNA for the CDR3 is TGTGCCAGCAGCGCGGGACTATTCGACGGGGAGCTGTTTTTT. This encodes CASSAGLFDGELFF.

The V gene is TRBV29-1, the J gene TRBJ1-1, with D possibly TRBD1 on 5 matching bases. V was clipped by 7 bases and J by 1 base, with 10 bases between them. The CDR3 consists of 12 residues. Looked up from germline, CDR1 is SQVTM and CDR2 is ANQGSEA. CDR3 sequence (DNA): TGCAGCGCCGAGCAGGGGAACACTGAAGCTTTCTTT. This gives the protein CSAEQGNTEAFF.

The gene calls are TRBV4-1 and TRBJ2-7; the D gene is possibly TRBD2 (6 bases). CDR1 MGHRA and CDR2 YSYEKL come from the germline V gene. This CDR3 comprises 16 residues. The V and J ends lost 1 base and 7 bases respectively, with 20 bases between them. Here the CDR3 reads CASSQGIFGGKEEQYF. CDR3 bases: TGCGCCAGCAGCCAAGGGATATTTGGGGGGAAAGAAGAGCAGTACTTC.

The chain couples TRBV4-3 to TRBJ1-1; 7 bases match TRBD1. CDR1 and CDR2 (germline): LGHNA, YSLEER. V lost 3 bases and J lost 0; bases outside the gene matches: 4. The CDR3 length is 15 residues. The CDR3 sequence: CASSQMTGMNTEAFF. The CDR3 DNA reads TGCGCCAGCAGCCAGATGACAGGGATGAACACTGAAGCTTTCTTT.

The rearrangement links TRBV3-1 (or the pseudogene TRBV3-2) to TRBJ1-1; no reliable D call. The CDR3 is 14 residues long. Germline V gives CDR1 LGHDT, CDR2 YNNKEL (reference sequence). The V gene lost 2 bases and the J gene lost 1 base, with 8 bases spanning the gap. CDR3 in amino acids: CASSQSHSNTEAFF. DNA for the CDR3: TGTGCCAGCAGCCAATCACATTCGAACACTGAAGCTTTCTTT.

V usage is TRBV5-1 and J usage is TRBJ2-5, with D unclear. Germline CDR1 is SGHRS and CDR2 is YFSETQ. CDR3 length equals 12 residues. Trimming cost V 4 bases and J 5 bases, with 9 bases left between them. The CDR3 DNA sequence: TGCGCCAGCAGCCCCCGTCGGGAGACCCAGTACTTC. Protein: CASSPRRETQYF.

This sequence joins TRBV3-1 (or the pseudogene TRBV3-2) and TRBJ2-5; 12 nucleotides line up with TRBD2. The ends lost 2 bases at V and 5 bases at J; junction bases unmatched: 6. The CDR3 totals 16 residues. Looked up from germline, CDR1 is LGHDT and CDR2 is YNNKEL (reference sequence). The CDR3 DNA is TGTGCCAGCAGCCAACCGCTAGCGGGGGGGCGGGAGACCCAGTACTTC. Protein product: CASSQPLAGGRETQYF.

This sequence joins TRBV11-3 and TRBJ1-1, with a tentative D call TRBD1 (5 bases). Trimming cost V 7 bases and J 4 bases, with 25 bases left between them. This CDR3 is built from 17 residues. Looked up from germline, CDR1 is SGHNT and CDR2 is YENEEA. CDR3 nucleotides: TGTGCCAGCATCCCCCGAGGTACAGGCTTGTCGATCACTGAAGCTTTCTTT. Encoded protein: CASIPRGTGLSITEAFF.

The chain combines TRBV11-1 with TRBJ1-2; tentative D call: TRBD1 (5 bases). The length of the CDR3 is 15 residues. The ends were cut back, 5 bases at V and 3 bases at J, with 16 bases in the middle. Germline V lookup: CDR1 SGHAT, CDR2 FQDESV (reference sequence). The CDR3 loop reads CASSQPWGEDYGYTF. DNA of the CDR3: TGTGCCAGCAGCCAGCCGTGGGGGGAAGACTATGGCTACACCTTC.

The chain links TRBV7-2 to TRBJ1-5, with D unresolved. The CDR3 is 15 amino acids. Germline V gene lookup returns CDR1 SGHTA and CDR2 FQGNSA. Trimming removed 1 base at V and 3 bases at J, with 10 bases between. The CDR3 DNA reads TGTGCCAGCAGCTTAGAGCGGGGTTACAATCAGCCCCAGCATTTT. It codes for CASSLERGYNQPQHF. Together with reference TRBV7-2 and TRBJ1-5, the CDR3 gives the full variable domain: GAGVSQSPSNKVTEKGKDVELRCDPISGHTALYWYRQSLGQGLEFLIYFQGNSAPDKSGLPSDRFSAERTGGSVSTLTIQRTQQEDSAVYLCASSLERGYNQPQHFGDGTRLSIL.

The chain couples TRBV11-2 to TRBJ1-5, with TRBD1 matching 7 bases. Germline V gives CDR1 SGHAT, CDR2 FQNNGV. The CDR3 is 15 residues long. V lost 1 base and J lost 5; bases outside the gene matches: 5. The CDR3 bases are TGTGCCAGCAGCTTAGGCCCCACAGGGGATCAGCCCCAGCATTTT. This sequence encodes CASSLGPTGDQPQHF.